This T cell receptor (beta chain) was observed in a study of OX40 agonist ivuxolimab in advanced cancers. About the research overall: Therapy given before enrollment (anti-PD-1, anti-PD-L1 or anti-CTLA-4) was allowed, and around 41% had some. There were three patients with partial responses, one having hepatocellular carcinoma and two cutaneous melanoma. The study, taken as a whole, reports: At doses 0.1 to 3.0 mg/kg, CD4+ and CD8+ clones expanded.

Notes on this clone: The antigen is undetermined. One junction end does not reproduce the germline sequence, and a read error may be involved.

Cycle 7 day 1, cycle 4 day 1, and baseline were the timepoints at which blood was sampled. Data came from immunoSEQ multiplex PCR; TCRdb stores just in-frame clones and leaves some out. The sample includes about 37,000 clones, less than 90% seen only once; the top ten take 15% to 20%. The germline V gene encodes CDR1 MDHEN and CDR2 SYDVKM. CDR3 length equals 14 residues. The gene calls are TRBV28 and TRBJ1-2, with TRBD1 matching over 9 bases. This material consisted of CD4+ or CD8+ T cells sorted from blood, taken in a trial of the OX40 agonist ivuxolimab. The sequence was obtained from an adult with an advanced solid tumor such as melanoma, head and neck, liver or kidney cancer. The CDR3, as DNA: TGTGCCAGCATTTTAACACAGGGGGCCTTCGGCTACACCTTC. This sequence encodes CASILTQGAFGYTF.